The rows below give T cell receptor beta chains drawn from one sample of a study of T cell responses to AZD1222 COVID-19 vaccine. Only in-frame clones appear in the TCRdb table, and some are missing; sequencing was by immunoSEQ multiplex PCR. The repertoire includes about 140,000 clones, 80% to 95% of them detected once, and approximately 4% sits in the top ten. Specimen: peripheral blood, collected 28 days after the second AZD1222 dose. These receptors all stem from an adult who received the AZD1222 COVID-19 vaccine. Both conserved end residues are part of each CDR3. D genes are given only for firm matches. Clone size is given for some rows only: seen once, a few or many times, or a class if the clone is expanded.

TRBJ1-2 | - | - | TRBV20-1 | CSATGGYGYTF | TGCAGTGCTACAGGCGGCTATGGCTACACCTTC
TRBJ2-7 | TRBD2 | - | TRBV2 | CAGSLAGGAYEQYF | TGTGCCGGTTCACTAGCGGGGGGGGCCTACGAGCAGTACTTC
TRBJ2-1 | TRBD2 | - | TRBV10-3 | CAISEDSGSLEQFF | TGTGCCATCAGTGAGGATAGCGGGAGCCTGGAGCAGTTCTTC
TRBJ2-3 | - | - | TRBV4-2 | CASSQEPGSSTDTQYF | TGTGCCAGCAGCCAAGAACCAGGGTCAAGCACAGATACGCAGTATTTT
TRBJ2-7 | - | - | TRBV24-1 | CATSPGKGAYEQYF | TGTGCCACCTCCCCTGGGAAGGGAGCCTACGAGCAGTACTTC
TRBJ2-7 | - | - | TRBV5-5 | CASSPAEIHVTTYEQYF | TGTGCCAGCAGCCCGGCCGAAATTCACGTAACTACCTACGAGCAGTACTTC
TRBJ2-2 | TRBD1 | - | TRBV4-3 | CASSYGQAKYLHRELFF | TGCGCCAGCAGCTACGGACAGGCGAAATACCTCCACCGGGAGCTGTTTTTT
TRBJ1-5 | - | few | TRBV19 | CASSMAGLSNQPQHF | TGTGCCAGTAGTATGGCAGGGTTAAGCAATCAGCCCCAGCATTTT
TRBJ2-5 | TRBD1 | - | TRBV3-1/TRBV3-2 | CASSQDLSSDRGETQYF | TGTGCCAGCAGCCAAGATCTTTCCTCGGACAGGGGGGAGACCCAGTACTTC
TRBJ1-1 | - | - | TRBV19 | CASSPRQGSAAEAFF | TGTGCCAGTAGTCCCCGACAAGGTTCGGCCGCTGAAGCTTTCTTT
TRBJ2-7 | - | - | TRBV4-3 | CASSQDAGAQNYEQYF | TGCGCCAGCAGCCAAGACGCGGGGGCCCAGAATTACGAGCAGTACTTC
TRBJ2-7 | TRBD2 | - | TRBV10-1 | CAPAEWRSAGVYRVQEQYF | TGCGCCCCAGCGGAGTGGAGGTCAGCGGGGGTCTATAGGGTACAAGAGCAGTACTTC
TRBJ2-3 | - | - | TRBV4-1 | CASSQVSEGTDTQYF | TGCGCCAGCAGCCAAGTATCAGAGGGTACAGATACGCAGTATTTT
TRBJ2-1 | TRBD1 | - | TRBV5-4 | CASSSGGASSYNEQFF | TGTGCCAGCAGCTCAGGGGGCGCGAGCTCCTACAATGAGCAGTTCTTC
TRBJ1-5 | - | - | TRBV7-9 | CASSLEEGGNQPQHF | TGTGCCAGCAGCTTAGAAGAGGGAGGCAATCAGCCCCAGCATTTT
TRBJ1-1 | - | - | TRBV2 | CASNLDTNTEAFF | TGTGCCAGCAACCTAGACACCAACACTGAAGCTTTCTTT
TRBJ1-3 | - | once | TRBV6-5 | CAGESGNTIYF | TGTGCCGGGGAGTCCGGAAACACCATATATTTT
TRBJ2-5 | - | - | TRBV3-1/TRBV3-2 | CASSQGGAETQYF | TGTGCCAGCAGCCAGGGAGGTGCAGAGACCCAGTACTTC
TRBJ1-1 | - | - | TRBV19 | CASSISGNTEAFF | TGTGCCAGTAGTATTTCCGGAAACACTGAAGCTTTCTTT
TRBJ1-1 | TRBD1 | few | TRBV10-3 | CAIRSGGGTEAFF | TGTGCCATCAGATCAGGGGGAGGTACTGAAGCTTTCTTT
TRBJ2-3 | - | - | TRBV24-1 | CATSDFQRTDTQYF | TGTGCCACCAGTGATTTCCAGCGCACAGATACGCAGTATTTT
TRBJ2-6 | TRBD1 | once | TRBV18 | CASSSTGAGANVLTF | TGTGCCAGCTCGTCCACAGGGGCTGGGGCCAACGTCCTGACTTTC
TRBJ2-1 | - | - | TRBV7-9 | CASSLVRSTGGSGPFF | TGTGCCAGCAGCTTAGTTCGGTCCACAGGAGGGAGTGGCCCGTTCTTC
TRBJ2-1 | - | - | TRBV28 | CASSHHSGGVNEQFF | TGTGCCAGCAGTCATCACAGCGGTGGGGTCAATGAGCAGTTCTTC
TRBJ2-1 | - | - | TRBV7-9 | CASSSQVSYNEQFF | TGTGCCAGCAGCTCTCAAGTCTCCTACAATGAGCAGTTCTTC
TRBJ2-5 | TRBD1 | few | TRBV11-2 | CASSNRDRGVETQYF | TGTGCCAGCAGCAACCGGGACAGGGGGGTAGAGACCCAGTACTTC
TRBJ2-7 | - | - | TRBV13 | CASSSRAYEQYF | TGTGCCAGCAGCTCAAGAGCCTACGAGCAGTACTTC
TRBJ2-7 | TRBD1 | - | TRBV5-5 | CASSLDGTGVRYEQYF | TGTGCCAGCAGCTTGGATGGGACAGGGGTTAGGTACGAGCAGTACTTC
TRBJ2-5 | - | - | TRBV3-1/TRBV3-2 | CASSQGRGPQETQYF | TGTGCCAGCAGCCAAGGCCGGGGTCCGCAAGAGACCCAGTACTTC
TRBJ2-3 | TRBD1 | once | TRBV6-1 | CASSEPGQGAPGDTQYF | TGTGCCAGCAGTGAGCCGGGACAGGGAGCCCCCGGAGATACGCAGTATTTT
TRBJ2-3 | - | once | TRBV4-2 | CASSQEPASVDTQYF | TGTGCCAGCAGCCAAGAGCCGGCTAGCGTAGATACGCAGTATTTT
TRBJ2-7 | - | - | TRBV7-2 | CASSLLVEQYF | TGTGCCAGCAGCTTGCTCGTCGAGCAGTACTTC
TRBJ1-5 | TRBD1 | - | TRBV19 | CASKRTGTGTGGNQPQHF | TGTGCCAGTAAGAGGACCGGAACCGGGACAGGGGGAAATCAGCCCCAGCATTTT
TRBJ2-7 | TRBD1 | - | TRBV2 | CARQGRNEQYF | TGTGCCCGACAGGGGCGGAACGAGCAGTACTTC
TRBJ2-3 | TRBD1 | - | TRBV29-1 | CSVRTGGAADTQYF | TGCAGCGTGCGGACAGGGGGCGCGGCAGATACGCAGTATTTT
TRBJ2-4 | - | - | TRBV5-4 | CASSFSGSKNIQYF | TGTGCCAGCAGCTTCTCCGGATCAAAAAACATTCAGTACTTC
TRBJ1-5 | TRBD1 | - | TRBV4-3 | CASSQDGRTGYSNQPQHF | TGCGCCAGCAGCCAAGACGGACGGACAGGTTATAGCAATCAGCCCCAGCATTTT
TRBJ2-7 | - | - | TRBV6-5 | CASSYSSNVGEQYF | TGTGCCAGCAGTTACTCGTCCAACGTGGGCGAGCAGTACTTC
TRBJ2-3 | TRBD2 | - | TRBV7-3 | CASSPSMGLAGTDTQYF | TGTGCCAGCAGCCCTTCAATGGGACTAGCGGGAACAGATACGCAGTATTTT
TRBJ2-2 | TRBD1 | - | TRBV5-1 | CASRETGIDTGELFF | TGCGCCAGCAGGGAGACAGGGATTGACACCGGGGAGCTGTTTTTT
TRBJ2-7 | TRBD2 | - | TRBV29-1 | CSVGLAGVFGYEQYF | TGCAGCGTAGGACTAGCGGGAGTTTTTGGCTACGAGCAGTACTTC
TRBJ1-1 | TRBD1 | - | TRBV20-1 | CSASRWDRLNTEAFF | TGCAGTGCTAGTCGGTGGGACAGGTTGAACACTGAAGCTTTCTTT
TRBJ2-2 | TRBD2 | - | TRBV4-3 | CASSQDRLAGVSGELFF | TGCGCCAGCAGCCAAGATAGACTAGCGGGAGTATCCGGGGAGCTGTTTTTT
TRBJ2-3 | - | - | TRBV6-5 | CASSSSAGFGTDTQYF | TGTGCCAGCAGTTCGTCCGCGGGGTTCGGAACAGATACGCAGTATTTT
TRBJ2-7 | TRBD2 | - | TRBV2 | CASYSLGGDDSYEQYF | TGTGCCAGCTACTCTCTTGGGGGGGACGACTCCTACGAGCAGTACTTC
TRBJ1-2 | - | - | TRBV24-1 | CATSAGYGYTF | TGTGCCACCAGTGCAGGGTATGGCTACACCTTC
TRBJ1-1 | - | - | TRBV19 | CASSRQNLNTEAFF | TGTGCCAGTAGTCGACAGAACCTGAACACTGAAGCTTTCTTT
TRBJ2-1 | TRBD1 | - | TRBV5-1 | CASSFRTGSIYNEQFF | TGCGCCAGCAGCTTCCGGACAGGGAGTATTTACAATGAGCAGTTCTTC
TRBJ2-1 | - | - | TRBV15 | CATSRDPQGFRNEQFF | TGTGCCACCAGCAGAGATCCCCAGGGCTTTAGGAATGAGCAGTTCTTC
TRBJ2-3 | TRBD2 | - | TRBV11-2 | CASSRGSGRGAGTDTQYF | TGTGCCAGCAGCCGAGGGAGCGGGAGGGGGGCTGGCACAGATACGCAGTATTTT
TRBJ2-4 | - | - | TRBV28 | CASFASTQAKNIQYF | TGTGCCAGCTTCGCCTCAACTCAAGCCAAAAACATTCAGTACTTC
TRBJ2-3 | - | - | TRBV18 | CASSPRAESTDTQYF | TGTGCCAGCTCACCTAGGGCAGAAAGCACAGATACGCAGTATTTT
TRBJ1-2 | - | - | TRBV7-2 | CASSLGGFGYTF | TGTGCCAGCAGCCTCGGGGGGTTTGGCTACACCTTC